The entry below gives a single T cell receptor (beta chain) sequence along with its context. The CDR3 covers 18 residues. TCRdb called the 5' RACE reads again in MiXCR, with one record for every CDR3 protein. The repertoire holds some 56,000 distinct CDR3 sequences, with under 12% as singletons. The sample comes from a study of early T cells in non-severe SARS-CoV-2 infection. V and J are TRBV21-1 and TRBJ1-1; no check of the table's D call, TRBD1, against the DNA was made. TRBV21-1 is a recognized pseudogene. The sequenced sample was whole blood. The origin of this receptor is an adult who was a healthcare worker with PCR-confirmed SARS-CoV-2 infection or an uninfected control (not recorded which). The CDR3 loop reads CASSKALWQGERDTEAFF. The CDR3 DNA reads TGTGCCAGCAGCAAAGCGCTTTGGCAGGGGGAAAGGGACACTGAAGCTTTCTTT.